The 30 T cell receptor beta chains given below trace back to one sample, sequenced in a study of CD8 T cells in ankylosing spondylitis. Via MiXCR, TCRdb re-called the 5' RACE reads, giving one row per CDR3 protein. The sample lists about 330,000 distinct CDR3 sequences, under 8.5% seen once, with approximately 15% in the top ten. Their antigen targets remain unknown. Study-wide results and limits: Apparently characteristic of ankylosing spondylitis blood was a TCR beta motif (under ten highly homologous variants).

Material: blood, either unsorted or a sorted T cell fraction (not recorded which). The receptors were sampled from a male donor with ankylosing spondylitis.

There are a few counts of this clonotype. This chain links TRBV6-5 with TRBJ1-2; 11 nucleotides match TRBD1. CDR1 is MNHEY and CDR2 is SVGAGI in the germline V gene. With V trimmed by 4 bases and J by 5 bases, 6 bases remained unmatched. The CDR3 runs to 15 residues. The chain's CDR3 is CASSLGQGELYGYTF. CDR3 DNA: TGTGCCAGCAGTTTGGGACAGGGGGAACTTTATGGCTACACCTTC.

There are a few counts of this clonotype. The rearrangement uses TRBV2 and TRBJ2-3; tentative D call: TRBD2 (5 bases). This CDR3 spans 16 amino acids. The ends were cut back, 6 bases at V and 6 bases at J, with 22 bases in the middle. Germline V gene lookup returns CDR1 SNHLY and CDR2 FYNNEI. CDR3 sequence reads: CASSGGFPAKRDTQYF. The CDR3 DNA follows: TGTGCCAGCAGCGGAGGATTTCCAGCGAAACGGGATACGCAGTATTTT.

This clonotype was seen ten or more times. This sequence joins TRBV4-3 and TRBJ2-2, with 9 bases that match TRBD2. V was pared by 1 base and J by 2 bases, with 5 bases of the junction left unmatched. Germline V CDR1 and CDR2: LGHNA, YSLEER. The CDR3 length is 17 residues. The CDR3 region is CASSQAATSGNTGELFF. The CDR3 nucleotides read TGCGCCAGCAGCCAAGCCGCGACTAGCGGCAACACCGGGGAGCTGTTTTTT.

This clonotype has only a few counts. The chain is built from TRBV29-1 and TRBJ2-1; D could derive from TRBD1 or TRBD2 (5 bases each). The V gene's germline CDR1 is SQVTM and CDR2 ANQGSEA. This CDR3 region has 15 residues. V shed 0 bases and J shed 7 bases, with 16 bases lying between them. The CDR3 DNA reads TGCAGCGTTGAAGATCGGGCTAGAGGGGTTAATGAGCAGTTCTTC. Encoded protein: CSVEDRARGVNEQFF.

The chain has TRBV2 and TRBJ1-2, with 9 bases lining up with TRBD1. The germline V gene has CDR1 SNHLY and CDR2 FYNNEI. V was pared by 6 bases and J by 7 bases, with 6 bases of the junction left unmatched. CDR3 length equals 13 residues. The CDR3 region is CASRDTGGAGYTF. The DNA of the CDR3 is TGTGCCAGCAGAGACACAGGGGGCGCTGGCTACACCTTC.

This clonotype has more than one count but fewer than ten. J is TRBJ2-2 and V is TRBV7-3, with D possibly TRBD2 on 6 matching bases. V lost 3 bases and J lost 5, with 13 bases in between. CDR3 length: 15 amino acids. Germline V lookup: CDR1 SGHTA, CDR2 FQGTGA. DNA of the CDR3: TGTGCCAGCAGCTTCGTCGGAGGAGGGACCGGGGAGCTGTTTTTT. Translated: CASSFVGGGTGELFF.

Ten or more counts support this clonotype. The V call is TRBV20-1, the J call TRBJ2-7; 13 nucleotides agree with TRBD2. Per the germline V gene, CDR1 is DFQATT and CDR2 is SNEGSKA (reference sequence). Germline trimming cut 6 bases from V and 3 bases from J; bases unmatched to any gene: 17. The CDR3 has 18 residues. The CDR3: CSAYKSSGTSGINYEQYF. The CDR3 coding sequence is TGCAGTGCGTACAAATCCTCCGGGACTAGCGGGATCAACTACGAGCAGTACTTC.

This clonotype was seen more than once but under ten times. The chain recombines TRBV5-1 with TRBJ2-1; a possible D gene is TRBD2 (6 bases). The CDR3 sequence is 15 residues long. V was trimmed by 3 bases and J by 8 bases, leaving 18 bases between them. Germline V gene lookup returns CDR1 SGHRS and CDR2 YFSETQ. The CDR3 DNA sequence: TGCGCCAGCAGCTCACCGGACGGGAGTCGGGATGAGCAGTTCTTC. This codes for CASSSPDGSRDEQFF.

The J gene is TRBJ2-5, the V gene TRBV7-2, with TRBD2 matching over 13 bases. The V segment lost 4 bases and the J segment 2 bases; nucleotides outside the gene matches: 1. The V gene's germline CDR1 is SGHTA and CDR2 FQGNSA. The CDR3 spans 15 residues. For the CDR3, the DNA is TGTGCCAGCAGCTGGGGACTAGCGGGGCAAGAGACCCAGTACTTC. Translated, it gives CASSWGLAGQETQYF. The whole variable domain, filled in from reference TRBV7-2 and TRBJ2-5, reads GAGVSQSPSNKVTEKGKDVELRCDPISGHTALYWYRQSLGQGLEFLIYFQGNSAPDKSGLPSDRFSAERTGGSVSTLTIQRTQQEDSAVYLCASSWGLAGQETQYFGPGTRLLVL.

This clonotype was observed many times. The rearrangement links TRBV20-1 to TRBJ2-1; 11 bases fit TRBD1. Germline V gene lookup returns CDR1 DFQATT and CDR2 SNEGSKA (reference sequence). V shed 7 bases and J 8 bases; nucleotides not matched to a gene: 4. The CDR3 runs to 12 residues. The CDR3 is CSVRTGGHEQFF. DNA for the CDR3: TGCAGTGTTCGGACAGGGGGCCATGAGCAGTTCTTC.

This clonotype was seen more than once but under ten times. V and J are TRBV5-1 and TRBJ2-7; D unclear. The CDR3 length is 14 residues. Germline CDR1 is SGHRS and CDR2 is YFSETQ. Trimming took 1 base from V and 5 from J, leaving 13 bases between them. DNA of the CDR3: TGCGCCAGCAGCTTGAGGATTGACTGGAACGAGCAGTACTTC. Protein product: CASSLRIDWNEQYF.

This clonotype showed up many times. J is TRBJ1-3 and V is TRBV7-8, with no clear D. The CDR3 is 15 residues long. The V gene's germline CDR1 is SGHVS and CDR2 FQNEAQ. Trimming pared 5 bases from V and 0 bases from J, leaving 11 bases between. The CDR3 DNA follows: TGTGCCAGCAGCATCGGACCGATCTCTGGAAACACCATATATTTT. Protein product: CASSIGPISGNTIYF.

This clonotype was observed a few times. The chain is built from TRBV6-1 and TRBJ1-5, with TRBD1 identical over 7 bases. Unmatched junction bases numbered 9, after V lost 6 bases and J lost 4 bases. The length of the CDR3 is 15 residues. Germline values: CDR1 MNHNS, CDR2 SASEGT. In DNA, the CDR3 is TGTGCCAGCAGCACTCTAGGACAGGTTAATCAGCCCCAGCATTTT. Its translation: CASSTLGQVNQPQHF.

The table lists this clonotype with a few counts. The chain links TRBV15 to TRBJ2-5; TRBD2 agrees at 7 bases. The CDR3 covers 15 residues. In germline, CDR1 is LNHNV, CDR2 YYDKDF (reference sequence). The junction had 13 bases not matched to a gene; V was cut back by 7 bases and J by 5 bases. The CDR3 coding sequence is TGTGCCACCACTCTCGGGAGGTCTGTGGGTGAGACCCAGTACTTC. Translated, it gives CATTLGRSVGETQYF.

The table lists this clonotype with a few counts. The rearrangement links TRBV5-1 to TRBJ2-7; 10 nucleotides line up with TRBD1. CDR3 length: 16 amino acids. Germline loops: CDR1 SGHRS, CDR2 YFSETQ. The J segment lost 1 base and the V segment lost 4 bases, leaving 8 bases of the junction unmatched. Here the CDR3 reads CASSETGGRSSYEQYF. CDR3 sequence (DNA): TGCGCCAGCAGCGAGACAGGGGGCAGATCATCCTACGAGCAGTACTTC.

There are a few counts of this clonotype. CDR3 sequence reads: CSVDKTGTGETQYF. The CDR3 region has the DNA TGCAGCGTGGATAAGACAGGGACGGGGGAGACCCAGTACTTC. J is TRBJ2-5 and V is TRBV29-1; 7 nucleotides agree with TRBD1. V trimming: 6 bases; J trimming: 5 bases; junction bases outside the gene matches: 12. Germline V gives CDR1 SQVTM, CDR2 ANQGSEA. This CDR3 region has 14 residues.

This chain uses TRBV19 with TRBJ2-1; 11 positions agree with TRBD2. The CDR3 is 16 amino acids. The V gene end was trimmed by 7 bases and the J gene end by 3 bases; junction bases not matched to a gene: 8. Germline loops: CDR1 LNHDA, CDR2 SQIVND (reference sequence). The CDR3 DNA sequence: TGTGCCAGTACCAAGGGGGGACTAGCGGACTACAATGAGCAGTTCTTC. It translates to CASTKGGLADYNEQFF.

This clonotype was observed at least ten times. The chain carries TRBV18 and TRBJ1-2, with TRBD1 identical over 7 bases. The CDR3 is 13 amino acids. Germline assignment: CDR1 KGHSH and CDR2 LQKENI. V lost 2 bases to trimming and J lost 6 bases; unmatched junction nucleotides: 3. This chain's CDR3 is CASSPSTGNGYTF. DNA for the CDR3: TGTGCCAGCTCACCATCGACAGGGAATGGCTACACCTTC.

This clonotype was detected a few times. This chain joins TRBV29-1 and TRBJ2-7; TRBD1 aligns across 8 bases. The germline V gene encodes CDR1 SQVTM and CDR2 ANQGSEA. V shed 5 bases, J shed 0 bases, and the junction held 3 bases outside the gene matches. The CDR3 spans 13 residues. This chain's CDR3 is CSVRQGLSYEQYF. The CDR3 bases are TGCAGCGTTAGACAGGGGCTCTCCTACGAGCAGTACTTC.

This clonotype was counted a few times. The chain recombines TRBV27 with TRBJ1-5; D is perhaps TRBD1 (5 bases). This CDR3 region has 14 residues. With 5 bases removed from V and 2 bases from J, the gap between germline ends came to 10 bases. The germline V gene encodes CDR1 MNHEY and CDR2 SMNVEV (reference sequence). Written as DNA, the CDR3 is TGTGCCAGCAGTCCCGGGGCAGGCAATCAGCCCCAGCATTTT. Protein sequence: CASSPGAGNQPQHF.

The table lists this clonotype with many counts. The chain employs TRBV20-1 and TRBJ2-4; 11 nucleotides line up with TRBD2. The CDR3 is 18 residues long. The trim removed 2 bases at V and 0 bases at J, leaving 9 bases unmatched. CDR1 and CDR2 (germline): DFQATT, SNEGSKA (reference sequence). The DNA for the CDR3 is TGCAGTGCTAGAAAAGTAGCGGGAGGGCTCCTAGCCAAAAACATTCAGTACTTC. Amino acids: CSARKVAGGLLAKNIQYF.

On this clonotype itself: This may come from a read error, since a much larger clone is one base off. The chain is built from TRBV29-1 and TRBJ2-1; TRBD2 aligns across 9 bases. The CDR3 has 11 amino acids. Germline V CDR1 and CDR2: SQVTM, ANQGSEA. The CDR3 DNA reads TGCAGCGTTGAGCCCGGGACTAGCTGTCCCTTC. Translation: CSVEPGTSCPF.

The V and J genes are TRBV5-1 and TRBJ2-5, with 10 bases that match TRBD1. Germline loops: CDR1 SGHRS, CDR2 YFSETQ. The J segment lost 2 bases and the V segment lost 2 bases, leaving 9 bases of the junction unmatched. CDR3 length: 17 residues. The CDR3 is CASSFPRDRGLQETQYF. Written as DNA, the CDR3 is TGCGCCAGCAGCTTCCCCCGGGACAGGGGACTTCAAGAGACCCAGTACTTC.

A few counts support this clonotype. The chain couples TRBV15 to TRBJ2-3; weak D call: TRBD2 (5 bases). The CDR3 sequence is 11 residues long. Trimming left V 5 bases short and J 6 bases short, with 6 bases between. Germline V lookup: CDR1 LNHNV, CDR2 YYDKDF (reference sequence). The CDR3 bases are TGTGCCACCAGCCCGGGGGATACGCAGTATTTT. Translating it yields CATSPGDTQYF.

This clonotype was observed a few times. This chain uses TRBV7-9 with TRBJ2-3; D unresolved. This CDR3 is 14 amino acids long. Trimming stripped 1 base from V and 4 bases from J, with 9 bases between. Germline lookup yields CDR1 SEHNR and CDR2 FQNEAQ (reference sequence). The CDR3 region is CASSLVRFPDTQYF. In DNA form, the CDR3 reads TGTGCCAGCAGCTTAGTGCGGTTTCCAGATACGCAGTATTTT.

This clonotype was recorded a few times. V usage is TRBV6-1 and J usage is TRBJ2-1; no clear D. Germline CDR1 and CDR2: MNHNS and SASEGT. This CDR3 comprises 14 residues. V was shortened by 7 bases and J by 0 bases, with 10 bases between the two germline ends. The CDR3 region has the DNA TGTGCCAGCAACCGCCCAGGCTCCTACAATGAGCAGTTCTTC. This sequence encodes CASNRPGSYNEQFF.

This clonotype was found many times. The junction does not match germline at one end; this may be a read error. The chain employs TRBV12-3 or TRBV12-4 and TRBJ2-7; D may match TRBD1 or TRBD2 (6 bases each). The CDR3 has 14 amino acids. The CDR3 is CASSVGGNVATEDF. CDR3 nucleotide sequence: TGTGCCAGCAGTGTCGGGGGCAATGTAGCCACTGAGGACTTC.

This clonotype occurred a few times. J is TRBJ2-7 and V is TRBV5-1; 10 bases are shared with TRBD1. Germline V gives CDR1 SGHRS, CDR2 YFSETQ. V lost 6 bases to trimming and J lost 4 bases; unmatched junction nucleotides: 7. The CDR3 spans 14 residues. The CDR3 DNA follows: TGCGCCAGCAAAATGACAGGGGGCGGATACGAGCAGTACTTC. It translates to CASKMTGGGYEQYF. The full variable domain, its missing parts supplied by reference TRBV5-1 and TRBJ2-7, is KAGVTQTPRYLIKTRGQQVTLSCSPISGHRSVSWYQQTPGQGLQFLFEYFSETQRNKGNFPGRFSGRQFSNSRSEMNVSTLELGDSALYLCASKMTGGGYEQYFGPGTRLTVT.

This clonotype has just a few counts. J is TRBJ2-1 and V is TRBV11-1; 10 nucleotides align to TRBD2. Trimming cost V 3 bases and J 4 bases; bases outside gene matches: 21. The germline CDR1 and CDR2 sequences are SGHAT and FQDESV (reference sequence). The CDR3 loop spans 21 amino acids. CDR3 nucleotides: TGTGCCAGCAGCTTTCTATCACGGCCCACGGCTAGCGGGAGAGTGTACAATGAGCAGTTCTTC. Translating it yields CASSFLSRPTASGRVYNEQFF.

V usage is TRBV24-1 and J usage is TRBJ2-2; either TRBD1 or TRBD2 may supply D (5 bases each). V shed 0 bases and J shed 6 bases, with 7 bases lying between them. This CDR3 spans 14 amino acids. The V gene's germline CDR1 is KGHDR and CDR2 SFDVKD. CDR3 sequence reads: CATSDLSGPGELFF. CDR3 DNA sequence: TGTGCCACCAGTGATTTGTCGGGACCCGGGGAGCTGTTTTTT.